This TCR beta chain was profiled in a study of Ad26.COV2.S vaccination and SARS-CoV-2 variants. Study-wide context: A COV1001 Ad26.COV2.S trial-arm participant provided the sample. Ad26.COV2.S, an intramuscular injection, was given once or twice 56 days apart.

Repertoires were generated with immunoSEQ multiplex PCR, while TCRdb's copy carries only in-frame clones and drops some. Of hundreds of thousands of clones in the sample, 75% to 90% are singletons; the top ten hold approximately 11%. As to treatment: over 15 received Ad26.COV2.S at low or high dose, single or two shots; 5 received placebo; per-sample allocation not given. Each sample was drawn 63 days after the first injection (of vaccine or placebo). An adult aged 18-55 years in Boston served as the donor. Wuhan-strain SARS-CoV-2 spike was expressed by the Ad26 vector that made up the vaccine. CDR3 length: 14 residues. V gave up 5 bases and J gave up 3 bases; unmatched junction bases: 7. Germline values: CDR1 SGHVS, CDR2 FNYEAQ.

The TCR sequence derives from a person between 18 and 59 years old who received the Ad26.COV2.S COVID-19 vaccine or a placebo. The chain employs TRBV7-6 and TRBJ2-7; 7 bases are shared with TRBD1. The source was peripheral blood, collected in a trial of Ad26.COV2.S vaccine versus placebo. CDR3 region: CASSLTGQNYEQYF. The CDR3 coding sequence is TGTGCCAGCAGCCTAACGGGACAGAACTACGAGCAGTACTTC.